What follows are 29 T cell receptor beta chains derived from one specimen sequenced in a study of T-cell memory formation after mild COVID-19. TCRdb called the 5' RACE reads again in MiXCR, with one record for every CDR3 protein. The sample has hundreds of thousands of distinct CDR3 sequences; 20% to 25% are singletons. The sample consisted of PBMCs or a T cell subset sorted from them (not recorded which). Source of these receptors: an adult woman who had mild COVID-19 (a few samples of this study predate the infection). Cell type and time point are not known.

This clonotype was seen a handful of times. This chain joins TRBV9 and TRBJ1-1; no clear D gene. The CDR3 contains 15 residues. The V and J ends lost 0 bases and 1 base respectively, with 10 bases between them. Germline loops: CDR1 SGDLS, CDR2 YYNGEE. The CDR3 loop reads CASSVGPGSNTEAFF. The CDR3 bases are TGTGCCAGCAGCGTAGGTCCGGGGTCGAACACTGAAGCTTTCTTT.

The chain's CDR3 is CASSTGGLAGFTYNEQFF. The DNA for the CDR3 is TGTGCCAGTAGTACCGGGGGGCTAGCGGGATTCACCTACAATGAGCAGTTCTTC. This chain links TRBV19 with TRBJ2-1; 9 positions agree with TRBD2. The germline gives CDR1 LNHDA, CDR2 SQIVND (reference sequence). This CDR3 has 18 amino acids. J was trimmed by 2 bases and V by 4 bases; bases with no gene match: 12.

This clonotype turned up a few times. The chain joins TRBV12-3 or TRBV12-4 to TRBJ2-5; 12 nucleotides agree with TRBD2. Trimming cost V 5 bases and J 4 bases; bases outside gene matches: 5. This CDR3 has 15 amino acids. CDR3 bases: TGTGCCAGCAGTCAAGCGGGACTAGCGGGAGAGACCCAGTACTTC. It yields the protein CASSQAGLAGETQYF.

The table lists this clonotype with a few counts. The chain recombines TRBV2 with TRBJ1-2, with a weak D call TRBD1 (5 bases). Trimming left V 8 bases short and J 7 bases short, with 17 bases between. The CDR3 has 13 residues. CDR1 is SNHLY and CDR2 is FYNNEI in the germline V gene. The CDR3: CASYSGGSIGYTF. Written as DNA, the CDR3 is TGTGCCAGCTATTCGGGGGGGTCTATTGGCTACACCTTC.

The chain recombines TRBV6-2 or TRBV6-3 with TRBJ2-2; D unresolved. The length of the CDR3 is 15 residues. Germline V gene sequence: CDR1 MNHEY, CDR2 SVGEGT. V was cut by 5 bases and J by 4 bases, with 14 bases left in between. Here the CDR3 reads CASSISQAPTGELFF. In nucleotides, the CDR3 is TGTGCCAGCAGTATATCCCAAGCCCCCACCGGGGAGCTGTTTTTT.

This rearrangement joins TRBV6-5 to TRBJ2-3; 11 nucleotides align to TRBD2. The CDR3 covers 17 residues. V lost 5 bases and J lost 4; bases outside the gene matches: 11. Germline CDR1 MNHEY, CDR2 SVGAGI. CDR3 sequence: CASSPFPSGRRADTQYF. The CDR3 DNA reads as TGTGCCAGCAGTCCTTTCCCTAGCGGGAGGCGGGCAGATACGCAGTATTTT.

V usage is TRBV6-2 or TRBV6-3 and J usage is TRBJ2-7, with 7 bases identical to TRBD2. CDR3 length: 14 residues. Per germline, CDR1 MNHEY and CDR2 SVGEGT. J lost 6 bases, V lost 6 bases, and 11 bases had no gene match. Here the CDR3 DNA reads TGTGCCAGCAGCCGTCCCCAGCGGGGCCTCGAGCAGTACTTC. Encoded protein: CASSRPQRGLEQYF.

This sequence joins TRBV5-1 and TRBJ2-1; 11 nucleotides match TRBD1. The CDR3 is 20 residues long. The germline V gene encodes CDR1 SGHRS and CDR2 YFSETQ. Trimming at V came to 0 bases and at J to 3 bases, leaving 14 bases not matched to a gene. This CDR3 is CASSLADGDRGNNHYNEQFF. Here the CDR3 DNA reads TGCGCCAGCAGCTTGGCCGATGGGGACAGGGGGAACAATCACTACAATGAGCAGTTCTTC.

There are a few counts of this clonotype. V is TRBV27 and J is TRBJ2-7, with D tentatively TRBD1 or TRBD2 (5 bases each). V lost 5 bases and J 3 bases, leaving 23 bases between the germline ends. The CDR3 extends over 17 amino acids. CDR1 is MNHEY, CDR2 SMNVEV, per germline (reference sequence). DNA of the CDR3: TGTGCCAGCAGTAGGGCAGGGAGAGGTATCGTGGGCTACGAGCAGTACTTC. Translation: CASSRAGRGIVGYEQYF.

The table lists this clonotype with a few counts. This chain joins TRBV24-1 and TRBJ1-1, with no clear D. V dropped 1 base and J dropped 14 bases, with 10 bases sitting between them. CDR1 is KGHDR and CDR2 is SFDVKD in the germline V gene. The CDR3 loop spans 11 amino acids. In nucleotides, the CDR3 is TGTGCCACCAGTGATTTTGGCCGTCGCTTCTTT. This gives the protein CATSDFGRRFF.

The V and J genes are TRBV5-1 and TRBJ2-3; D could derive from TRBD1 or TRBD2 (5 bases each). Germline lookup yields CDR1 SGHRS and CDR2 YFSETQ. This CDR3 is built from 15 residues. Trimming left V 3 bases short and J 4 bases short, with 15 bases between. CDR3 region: CASSSQGGGADTQYF. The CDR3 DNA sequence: TGCGCCAGCAGCTCCCAGGGTGGAGGAGCAGATACGCAGTATTTT.

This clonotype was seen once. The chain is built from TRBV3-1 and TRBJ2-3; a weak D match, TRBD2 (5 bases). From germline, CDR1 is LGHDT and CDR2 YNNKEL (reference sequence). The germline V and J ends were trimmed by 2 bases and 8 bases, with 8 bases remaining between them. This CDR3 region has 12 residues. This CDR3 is CASSQSEGTQYF. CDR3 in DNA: TGTGCCAGCAGCCAATCCGAGGGTACGCAGTATTTT.

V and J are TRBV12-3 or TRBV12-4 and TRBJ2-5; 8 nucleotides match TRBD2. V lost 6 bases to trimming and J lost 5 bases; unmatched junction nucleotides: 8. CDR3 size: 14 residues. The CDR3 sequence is CASRRDGRGETQYF. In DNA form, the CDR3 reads TGTGCCAGCAGACGGGACGGGAGGGGGGAGACCCAGTACTTC.

The DNA of the CDR3 is TGCAGCGTTGTGGAGGGGGCAAGGGATACGCAGTATTTT. It translates to CSVVEGARDTQYF. The genes are TRBV29-1 and TRBJ2-3; possible D gene TRBD1, 7 bases. The V and J ends lost 4 bases and 6 bases respectively, with 14 bases between them. Germline lookup yields CDR1 SQVTM and CDR2 ANQGSEA. CDR3 length equals 13 residues.

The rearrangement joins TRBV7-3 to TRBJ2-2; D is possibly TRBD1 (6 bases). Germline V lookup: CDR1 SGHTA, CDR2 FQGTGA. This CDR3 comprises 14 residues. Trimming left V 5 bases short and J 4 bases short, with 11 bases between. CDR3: CASSNQGPTGELFF. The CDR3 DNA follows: TGTGCCAGCAGCAACCAGGGGCCCACCGGGGAGCTGTTTTTT.

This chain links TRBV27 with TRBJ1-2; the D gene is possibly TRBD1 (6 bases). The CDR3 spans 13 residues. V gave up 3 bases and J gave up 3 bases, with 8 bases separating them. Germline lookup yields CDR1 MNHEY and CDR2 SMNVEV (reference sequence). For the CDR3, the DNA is TGTGCCAGCAGTTTTGGACAGTACTATGGCTACACCTTC. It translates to CASSFGQYYGYTF.

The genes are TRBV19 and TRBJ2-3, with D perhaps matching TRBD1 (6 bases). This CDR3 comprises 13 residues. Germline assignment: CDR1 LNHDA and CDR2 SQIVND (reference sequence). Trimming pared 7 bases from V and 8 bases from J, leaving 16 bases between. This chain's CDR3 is CASNTGPQGTQYF. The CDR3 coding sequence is TGTGCCAGTAATACCGGTCCACAGGGTACGCAGTATTTT.

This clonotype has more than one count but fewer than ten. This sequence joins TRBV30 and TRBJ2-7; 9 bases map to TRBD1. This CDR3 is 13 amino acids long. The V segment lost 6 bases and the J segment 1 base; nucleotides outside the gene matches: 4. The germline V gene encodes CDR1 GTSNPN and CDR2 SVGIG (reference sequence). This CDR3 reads CACRDRVSYEQYF. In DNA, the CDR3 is TGTGCCTGCCGGGACAGGGTATCCTACGAGCAGTACTTC. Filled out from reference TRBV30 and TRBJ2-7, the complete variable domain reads SQTIHQWPATLVQPVGSPLSLECTVEGTSNPNLYWYRQAAGRGLQLLFYSVGIGQISSEVPQNLSASRPQDRQFILSSKKLLLSDSGFYLCACRDRVSYEQYFGPGTRLTVT.

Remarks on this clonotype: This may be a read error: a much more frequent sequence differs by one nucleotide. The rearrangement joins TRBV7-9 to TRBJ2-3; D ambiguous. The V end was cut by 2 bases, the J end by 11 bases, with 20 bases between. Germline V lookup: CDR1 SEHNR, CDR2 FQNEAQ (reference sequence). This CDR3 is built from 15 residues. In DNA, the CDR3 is TGTGCCAGCAGCTTAAGTACGATGGATCACCTTGGGCAGTATTTT. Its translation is CASSLSTMDHLGQYF.

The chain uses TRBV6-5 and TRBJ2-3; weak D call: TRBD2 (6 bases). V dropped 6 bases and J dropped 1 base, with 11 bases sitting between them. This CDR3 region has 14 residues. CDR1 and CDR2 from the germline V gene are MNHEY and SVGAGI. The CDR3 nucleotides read TGTGCCAGCAGAACGGGACTTCGCACAGATACGCAGTATTTT. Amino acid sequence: CASRTGLRTDTQYF.

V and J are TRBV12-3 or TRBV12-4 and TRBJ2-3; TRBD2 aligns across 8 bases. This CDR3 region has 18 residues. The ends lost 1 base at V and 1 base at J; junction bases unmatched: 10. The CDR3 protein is CASSLGLAGIARTDTQYF. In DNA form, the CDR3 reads TGTGCCAGCAGTTTAGGATTAGCGGGGATCGCCCGCACAGATACGCAGTATTTT.

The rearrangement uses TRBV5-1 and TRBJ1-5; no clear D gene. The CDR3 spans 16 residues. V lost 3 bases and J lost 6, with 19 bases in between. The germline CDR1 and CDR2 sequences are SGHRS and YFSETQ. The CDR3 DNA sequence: TGCGCCAGCAGCTCATTTCCAACAGAACCACCTCAGCCCCAGCATTTT. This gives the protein CASSSFPTEPPQPQHF. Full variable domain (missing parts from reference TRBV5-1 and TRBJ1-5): KAGVTQTPRYLIKTRGQQVTLSCSPISGHRSVSWYQQTPGQGLQFLFEYFSETQRNKGNFPGRFSGRQFSNSRSEMNVSTLELGDSALYLCASSSFPTEPPQPQHFGDGTRLSIL.

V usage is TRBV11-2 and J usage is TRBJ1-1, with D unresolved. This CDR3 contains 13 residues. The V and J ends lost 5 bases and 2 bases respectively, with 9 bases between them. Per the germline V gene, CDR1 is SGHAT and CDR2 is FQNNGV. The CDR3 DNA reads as TGTGCCAGCAGCGCAAGATTAAACACTGAAGCTTTCTTT. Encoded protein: CASSARLNTEAFF.

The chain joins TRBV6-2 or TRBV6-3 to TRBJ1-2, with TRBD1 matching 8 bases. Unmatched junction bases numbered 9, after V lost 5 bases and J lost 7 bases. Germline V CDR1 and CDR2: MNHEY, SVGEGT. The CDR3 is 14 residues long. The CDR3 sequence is CASSVAGGAGGYTF. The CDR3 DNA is TGTGCCAGCAGTGTCGCAGGGGGCGCCGGTGGCTACACCTTC.

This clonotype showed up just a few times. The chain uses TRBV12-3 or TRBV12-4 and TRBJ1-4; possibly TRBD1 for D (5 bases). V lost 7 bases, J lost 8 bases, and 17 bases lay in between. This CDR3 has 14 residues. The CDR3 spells CASTLLGVAEKLFF. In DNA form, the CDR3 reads TGTGCCAGCACACTTCTGGGGGTCGCCGAAAAACTGTTTTTT.

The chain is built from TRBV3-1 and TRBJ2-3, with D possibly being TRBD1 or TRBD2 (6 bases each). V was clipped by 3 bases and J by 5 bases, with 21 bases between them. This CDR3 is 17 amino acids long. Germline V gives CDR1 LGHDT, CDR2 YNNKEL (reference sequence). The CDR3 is CASSHGSWGQRGDTQYF. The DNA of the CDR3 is TGTGCCAGCAGCCACGGGAGCTGGGGACAACGAGGAGATACGCAGTATTTT.

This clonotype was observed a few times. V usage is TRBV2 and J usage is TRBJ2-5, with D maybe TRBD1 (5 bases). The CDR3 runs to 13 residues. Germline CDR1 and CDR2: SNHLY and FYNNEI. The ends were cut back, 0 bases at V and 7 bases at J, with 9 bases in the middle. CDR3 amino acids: CASSEATATTQYF. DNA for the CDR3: TGTGCCAGCAGTGAAGCGACAGCGACGACCCAGTACTTC.

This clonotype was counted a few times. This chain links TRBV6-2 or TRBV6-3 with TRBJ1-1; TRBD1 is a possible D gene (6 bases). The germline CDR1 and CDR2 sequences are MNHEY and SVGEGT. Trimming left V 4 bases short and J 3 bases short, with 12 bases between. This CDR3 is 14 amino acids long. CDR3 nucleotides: TGTGCCAGCAGTTGGGGGCTAACGGACACTGAAGCTTTCTTT. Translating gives CASSWGLTDTEAFF.

The CDR3 coding sequence is TGCAGTGCGATCCCCCTGGGCGCAGATACGCAGTATTTT. Its protein product is CSAIPLGADTQYF. The J gene is TRBJ2-3, the V gene TRBV20-1; D remains unclear. The germline V gene encodes CDR1 DFQATT and CDR2 SNEGSKA (reference sequence). Trimming shortened V by 6 bases and J by 4 bases, and 14 bases separated the two germline ends. This CDR3 is built from 13 residues.